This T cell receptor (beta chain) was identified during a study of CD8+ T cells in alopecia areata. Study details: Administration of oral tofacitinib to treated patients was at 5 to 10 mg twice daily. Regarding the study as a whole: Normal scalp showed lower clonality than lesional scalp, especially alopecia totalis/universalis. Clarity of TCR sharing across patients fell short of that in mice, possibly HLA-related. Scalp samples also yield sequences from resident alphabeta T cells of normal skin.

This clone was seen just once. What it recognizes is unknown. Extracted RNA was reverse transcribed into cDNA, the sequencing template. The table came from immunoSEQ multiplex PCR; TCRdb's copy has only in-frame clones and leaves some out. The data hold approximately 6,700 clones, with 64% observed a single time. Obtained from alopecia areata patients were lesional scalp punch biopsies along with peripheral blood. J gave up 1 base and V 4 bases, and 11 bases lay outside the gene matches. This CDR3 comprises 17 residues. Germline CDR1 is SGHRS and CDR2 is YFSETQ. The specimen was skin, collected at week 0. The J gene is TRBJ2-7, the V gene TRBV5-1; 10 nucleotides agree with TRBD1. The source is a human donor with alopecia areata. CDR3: CASSLGTGDKRSYEQYF. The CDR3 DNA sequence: TGCGCCAGCAGCCTGGGGACAGGGGATAAAAGATCCTACGAGCAGTACTTC.